The present T cell receptor beta chain was sequenced within a study of OX40 agonist ivuxolimab in advanced cancers. This table comes from immunoSEQ multiplex PCR, and its TCRdb copy is limited to in-frame clones, with some not included. The data hold 69,000 or so clones, with 85% observed a single time. Per the germline V gene, CDR1 is SGHTA and CDR2 is FQGNSA. This CDR3 spans 15 amino acids. Trimming cost V 1 base and J 6 bases, with 16 bases left between them. The chain uses TRBV7-2 and TRBJ2-7, with a possible D match to TRBD1 (6 bases). The TCR comes from an adult with an advanced solid tumor such as melanoma, head and neck, liver or kidney cancer. This specimen was CD4+ or CD8+ T cells sorted from blood, taken in a trial of the OX40 agonist ivuxolimab. DNA for the CDR3: TGTGCCAGCAGCTTAGAAGGGACACTTCCTACCGAGCAGTACTTC. Translated: CASSLEGTLPTEQYF.